The next 21 T cell receptor beta chains were all read from a single sample in a study of blood T cell repertoires in COVID-19. Profiling relied on immunoSEQ multiplex PCR, and the TCRdb table lists in-frame clones only, not all of them. The sample has about 260,000 clones; 90% are singletons. The specimen was PBMCs or T cells enriched from blood (not recorded which). Source of these receptors: a man in his fifties who had been exposed to COVID-19.

The rearrangement joins TRBV2 to TRBJ2-6; 7 bases line up with TRBD1. The ends lost 4 bases at V and 0 bases at J; junction bases unmatched: 3. CDR3 size: 16 residues. Germline V gene sequence: CDR1 SNHLY, CDR2 FYNNEI. CDR3 sequence reads: CASSGQGLSGANVLTF. The CDR3 nucleotides read TGTGCCAGCAGTGGACAGGGTCTCTCTGGGGCCAACGTCCTGACTTTC.

This sequence joins TRBV5-1 and TRBJ2-1, with D perhaps TRBD2 (5 bases). The length of the CDR3 is 18 residues. Germline values: CDR1 SGHRS, CDR2 YFSETQ. V was clipped by 1 base and J by 5 bases, with 22 bases between them. In nucleotides, the CDR3 is TGCGCCAGCAGCTTGCTCTCGGGGAGCCGGGTAGGCAACAATGAGCAGTTCTTC. Amino acid sequence: CASSLLSGSRVGNNEQFF.

This chain uses TRBV30 with TRBJ1-6; D gene unclear. Looked up from germline, CDR1 is GTSNPN and CDR2 is SVGIG (reference sequence). V was pared by 3 bases and J by 7 bases, with 7 bases between. This CDR3 region has 12 residues. The CDR3 here is CAWRGRNSPLHF. The CDR3 DNA follows: TGTGCCTGGAGGGGGAGGAATTCACCCCTCCACTTT. Looking up the rest from reference TRBV30 and TRBJ1-6 gives the full variable domain: SQTIHQWPATLVQPVGSPLSLECTVEGTSNPNLYWYRQAAGRGLQLLFYSVGIGQISSEVPQNLSASRPQDRQFILSSKKLLLSDSGFYLCAWRGRNSPLHFGNGTRLTVT.

The chain has TRBV6-5 and TRBJ1-6; 10 positions match TRBD1. CDR3 length: 15 residues. The germline V gene has CDR1 MNHEY and CDR2 SVGAGI. The ends lost 5 bases at V and 10 bases at J; junction bases unmatched: 8. The CDR3 protein is CASSLRDRGFSPLHF. The CDR3 coding sequence is TGTGCCAGCAGTCTTCGGGACAGGGGTTTCTCACCCCTCCACTTT.

The gene calls are TRBV2 and TRBJ1-4, with unresolved D. The CDR3 is 12 amino acids. Germline assignment: CDR1 SNHLY and CDR2 FYNNEI. The V end lost 10 bases, the J end lost 7 bases, and 13 bases lay between the germline ends. CDR3 region: CATGREREKLFF. The DNA for the CDR3 is TGTGCCACCGGGAGGGAACGTGAAAAACTGTTTTTT.

The chain recombines TRBV28 with TRBJ1-1; 11 positions agree with TRBD1. CDR1 is MDHEN, CDR2 SYDVKM, per germline. The CDR3 is 16 amino acids. Trimming at V came to 4 bases and at J to 8 bases, leaving 12 bases not matched to a gene. This CDR3 is CASSWPGRTGGVEAFF. The CDR3 nucleotides read TGTGCCAGCAGTTGGCCTGGGAGGACAGGGGGCGTCGAAGCTTTCTTT.

This clone showed up just once. This sequence joins TRBV18 and TRBJ2-1; TRBD2 agrees at 11 bases. The CDR3 has 15 amino acids. V was clipped by 1 base and J by 8 bases; unmatched bases: 4. Germline V CDR1 and CDR2: KGHSH, LQKENI. CDR3 residues: CASSPLAGGYDEQFF. The CDR3 DNA follows: TGTGCCAGCTCACCACTAGCGGGAGGGTACGATGAGCAGTTCTTC.

The gene calls are TRBV5-1 and TRBJ2-2, with D maybe TRBD1 (6 bases). Trimming shortened V by 4 bases and J by 4 bases, and 17 bases separated the two germline ends. The CDR3 is 16 residues long. The germline gives CDR1 SGHRS, CDR2 YFSETQ. The CDR3 here is CASSASTGPPTGELFF. As DNA, the CDR3 is TGCGCCAGCAGCGCAAGTACAGGGCCCCCCACCGGGGAGCTGTTTTTT.

The chain carries TRBV7-9 and TRBJ2-7; D ambiguous. V gave up 5 bases and J gave up 2 bases, with 10 bases separating them. The CDR3 has 13 residues. Germline V gene data show CDR1 as SEHNR and CDR2 as FQNEAQ (reference sequence). CDR3 region: CASSPTTTYEQYV. The CDR3 DNA reads as TGTGCCAGCAGCCCTACCACCACCTACGAGCAGTACGTC.

The rearrangement joins TRBV5-1 to TRBJ2-5; TRBD2 matches at 12 bases. V gave up 1 base and J gave up 5 bases; unmatched junction bases: 9. CDR1 and CDR2 (germline): SGHRS, YFSETQ. The CDR3 is made up of 17 amino acids. The CDR3 is CASSLTSGGPESETQYF. CDR3 in DNA: TGCGCCAGCAGCTTGACTAGCGGGGGGCCCGAATCGGAGACCCAGTACTTC.

The chain uses TRBV19 and TRBJ1-2, with no clear D. This CDR3 is built from 15 residues. Germline V CDR1 and CDR2: LNHDA, SQIVND (reference sequence). V lost 0 bases and J 0 bases, leaving 8 bases between the germline ends. This chain's CDR3 is CASSIDPMTNYGYTF. The CDR3 nucleotides read TGTGCCAGTAGTATAGATCCTATGACTAACTATGGCTACACCTTC.

The V and J genes are TRBV9 and TRBJ1-1; TRBD1 might be the D (5 bases). Germline V gene sequence: CDR1 SGDLS, CDR2 YYNGEE. This CDR3 is built from 17 residues. Trimming took 3 bases from V and 0 from J, leaving 18 bases between them. CDR3 in amino acids: CASSGQGGPLMNTEAFF. The CDR3 bases are TGTGCCAGCAGCGGGCAGGGTGGACCCCTAATGAACACTGAAGCTTTCTTT.

The chain recombines TRBV5-1 with TRBJ2-6; D uncertain. The V end was cut by 1 base, the J end by 1 base, with 6 bases between. The CDR3 runs 15 residues. In germline, CDR1 is SGHRS, CDR2 YFSETQ. The CDR3 reads CASSLIGSGANVLTF. CDR3 DNA: TGCGCCAGCAGCTTGATCGGGTCTGGGGCCAACGTCCTGACTTTC.

J is TRBJ2-7 and V is TRBV7-8; no clear D gene. The CDR3 runs 13 residues. Trimming cost V 0 bases and J 4 bases, with 7 bases left between them. Looked up from germline, CDR1 is SGHVS and CDR2 is FQNEAQ. This CDR3 reads CASSLALSYEQYV. The CDR3 coding sequence is TGTGCCAGCAGCTTAGCGCTGAGTTACGAGCAGTACGTC.

V is TRBV7-9 and J is TRBJ1-2; TRBD1 matches at 10 bases. Germline trimming cut 4 bases from V and 6 bases from J; bases unmatched to any gene: 14. The CDR3 sequence is 17 residues long. Germline V CDR1 and CDR2: SEHNR, FQNEAQ (reference sequence). The CDR3: CASSSRTGGGTHDGYTF. CDR3 bases: TGTGCCAGCAGCTCCCGGACAGGGGGAGGGACCCACGATGGCTACACCTTC.

The chain links TRBV9 to TRBJ2-5; 11 bases fit TRBD2. Losses at the gene ends were 3 bases for V and 1 base for J; bases not matched to a gene: 5. CDR1 SGDLS and CDR2 YYNGEE come from the germline V gene. CDR3 length equals 16 residues. The CDR3 spells CASSASGTSGQETQYF. The CDR3 DNA reads TGTGCCAGCAGCGCATCCGGGACTAGCGGCCAAGAGACCCAGTACTTC.

The gene calls are TRBV7-2 and TRBJ1-5, with D perhaps matching TRBD1 (6 bases). Looked up from germline, CDR1 is SGHTA and CDR2 is FQGNSA. CDR3 size: 13 residues. V was pared by 1 base and J by 7 bases, with 8 bases between. The CDR3 DNA is TGTGCCAGCAGCTTAGAGGGGGAACAGCCCCAGCATTTT. Its translation: CASSLEGEQPQHF.

The V gene is TRBV18, the J gene TRBJ2-1, with 9 bases identical to TRBD2. The germline V gene has CDR1 KGHSH and CDR2 LQKENI. V lost 0 bases, J lost 6 bases, and 9 bases stayed unmatched. This CDR3 spans 17 amino acids. CDR3 in amino acids: CASSPPMGGRGGNEQFF. In nucleotides, the CDR3 is TGTGCCAGCTCACCACCGATGGGCGGGAGGGGAGGCAATGAGCAGTTCTTC.

V and J are TRBV5-1 and TRBJ1-1; D remains ambiguous. The CDR3 has 14 residues. Per the germline V gene, CDR1 is SGHRS and CDR2 is YFSETQ. V was cut by 2 bases and J by 4 bases, with 12 bases left in between. This chain's CDR3 is CASSFVGTGTEAFF. In DNA form, the CDR3 reads TGCGCCAGCAGCTTCGTAGGCACGGGCACTGAAGCTTTCTTT.

The chain uses TRBV9 and TRBJ2-1; 7 bases fit TRBD1. CDR3 size: 15 residues. Germline V gene lookup returns CDR1 SGDLS and CDR2 YYNGEE. V lost 4 bases, J lost 4 bases, and 8 bases stayed unmatched. CDR3 nucleotides: TGTGCCAGCAGCATCCGACAGGGAAGGTACAATGAGCAGTTCTTC. It yields the protein CASSIRQGRYNEQFF.

The chain has TRBV29-1 and TRBJ2-4; possibly TRBD2 for D (5 bases). The CDR3 runs to 13 residues. Germline-derived CDR1 and CDR2 are SQVTM and ANQGSEA. V was clipped by 7 bases and J by 7 bases, with 17 bases between them. Here the CDR3 DNA reads TGCAGCGGAGGATTGGAGGCTGGGAACATTCAGTACTTC. This encodes CSGGLEAGNIQYF.